The TCR beta chain described here comes from a study of CD4 T cells in relation to SARS-CoV-2 and coronaviruses. Whole-study context: ViraFEST: roughly ten-day antigen culture of PBMCs, then TCR beta CDR3 sequencing.

TCRdb keeps only in-frame clones here, not all; method: immunoSEQ multiplex PCR. The sample holds approximately 19,000 clones; approximately 84% are singletons and the top ten take less than 20%. CDR1 and CDR2 from the germline V gene are SGHNT and YYREEE (reference sequence). This CDR3 is built from 14 residues. The germline V and J ends were trimmed by 0 bases and 5 bases, with 11 bases remaining between them. Study-wide results and limits: In roughly 61% of donors, memory CD4+ clonotypes crossrecognized SARS-CoV-2 and at least one common cold coronavirus spike.

The unexposed donors gave CD4+ T cells in about 2011-2019, prior to COVID-19. The cells were cultured for approximately ten days before CD4+ T cells were isolated. This clone has only one observation. Its antigen is still unknown. Sequenced input: CD4+ T cells from PBMCs, cultured in vitro. The sequence came from a human donor in good health. This sequence joins TRBV5-4 and TRBJ2-5, with D unresolved. CDR3 in amino acids: CASSLELEAETQYF. DNA of the CDR3: TGTGCCAGCAGCTTGGAATTAGAGGCCGAGACCCAGTACTTC.